Listed here are 5 T cell receptor beta chains from one sample, sequenced in a study of cytotoxic CD8 clonotypes in ibrutinib-treated CLL. Some clones are missing from TCRdb's copy, which holds only in-frame ones; the method was immunoSEQ multiplex PCR. The sample comprises 150,000 to 200,000 clones, approximately 72% of which are singletons, and around 15% rests with the top ten. This sample comprised PBMCs, obtained after 24 months of ibrutinib treatment. The receptors derive from a human donor with chronic lymphocytic leukemia.

This sequence joins TRBV11-2 and TRBJ2-3, with 9 positions matching TRBD2. The germline V gene has CDR1 SGHAT and CDR2 FQNNGV. With V trimmed by 4 bases and J by 7 bases, 9 bases remained unmatched. The CDR3 covers 15 residues. The CDR3 bases are TGTGCCAGCAGCTCCCTTCGAGCGGGAGGAAATACGCAGTATTTT. Translated, it gives CASSSLRAGGNTQYF.

This chain joins TRBV10-3 and TRBJ1-1; D is unclear. The V and J ends lost 7 bases and 1 base respectively, with 13 bases between them. CDR3 length: 14 residues. Germline V gene lookup returns CDR1 ENHRY and CDR2 SYGVKD. CDR3 in DNA: TGTGCCATCACAACGACAAGGGAGAACACTGAAGCTTTCTTT. Amino acids: CAITTTRENTEAFF.

This chain joins TRBV10-3 and TRBJ1-1; D ambiguous. This CDR3 is 14 amino acids long. Germline V gene lookup returns CDR1 ENHRY and CDR2 SYGVKD. Trimming stripped 3 bases from V and 1 base from J, with 9 bases between. The CDR3 spells CAISEGYTNTEAFF. The CDR3 coding sequence is TGTGCCATCAGTGAAGGTTACACGAACACTGAAGCTTTCTTT.

The chain carries TRBV6-6 and TRBJ1-3, with 11 bases identical to TRBD1. Germline CDR1 MNHNY, CDR2 SVGAGI (reference sequence). After removal of 0 bases from V and 8 bases from J, the junction contained 0 bases not matched to a gene. The CDR3 is 14 amino acids. As DNA, the CDR3 is TGTGCCAGCAGTTACTCGGGACAGGGGGACACCATATATTTT. Protein product: CASSYSGQGDTIYF.

J is TRBJ1-2 and V is TRBV7-8; D is uncertain. CDR1 and CDR2 (germline): SGHVS, FQNEAQ. V gave up 5 bases and J gave up 8 bases, with 15 bases separating them. CDR3 length: 13 amino acids. The CDR3 DNA is TGTGCCAGCAGCCAAAACTTTTTGAAGGGCTACACCTTC. Protein: CASSQNFLKGYTF.